Listed below are T cell receptor beta chains from one sample, sequenced in a study of blood T cells in healthy people across ages. TCRdb fed the 5' RACE reads into MiXCR, producing one record per CDR3 protein. The sample yields 580,000 or so distinct CDR3 sequences, around 50% seen once. Sample: blood. These receptors all come from a man older than 75 in good health. CDR3s leave out the opening cysteine and the closing phenylalanine or tryptophan. Fields, in order: J gene, V gene, clone size, CDR3 protein. Size tells how often a clone was seen (once, few, many) or the class of an expanded clone, and some rows leave it out.

>TRBJ1-2|TRBV5-1|.
ASSFRRANPYGYT
>TRBJ2-1|TRBV7-2|.
ASSPSLAAPRNEQF
>TRBJ2-3|TRBV10-3|few
AISELAGALDTQY
>TRBJ2-3|TRBV4-3|few
ASSQENLASTDTQY
>TRBJ1-1|TRBV6-2/TRBV6-3|.
ASSPAGQVGTEAF
>TRBJ2-7|TRBV12-3/TRBV12-4|.
ASSPIAGASEQY
>TRBJ2-2|TRBV9|.
ASSALGVQNTGKLF
>.|TRBV12-3/TRBV12-4|.
ASNPGRGGETQY
>TRBJ2-1|TRBV11-2|few
ASSLGVRKNEQF
>TRBJ2-2|TRBV6-5|.
ASSYRLAGAGELF
>TRBJ2-7|TRBV7-9|once
ASSRFLAGGPRVYNEQY
>TRBJ2-6|TRBV6-5|many
ASNLKSSGANVLT
>TRBJ2-5|TRBV6-2/TRBV6-3|few
ATGLPEETQY
>TRBJ2-1|TRBV11-2|.
ASSLQSGGYNEQF
>.|TRBV29-1|few
SVEDLQTQY
>TRBJ1-5|TRBV28|.
ASSLTRTGGQPQH
>TRBJ2-5|TRBV28|.
ASSLEQGGQETQY
>TRBJ1-4|TRBV20-1|.
SATRLRANEKLF
>TRBJ1-4|TRBV2|few
ASSELGGTNEKLF
>TRBJ2-7|TRBV2|few
ASSDKRQGPYEQY
>TRBJ1-2|TRBV25-1|.
ASSERASNYGYT
>TRBJ2-1|TRBV20-1|.
SASGTPEFSYNEQF
>TRBJ2-3|TRBV7-2|many
ASSLSSGSNTQY
>TRBJ1-2|TRBV20-1|once
SAVQGAGGYT
>TRBJ2-1|TRBV6-6|many
ASSYSTSGNEQF